These 10 T cell receptor beta chains share one sample of origin, sequenced in a study of cytomegalovirus exposure and HLA in healthy donors. TCRdb keeps only in-frame clones here, not all; method: immunoSEQ multiplex PCR. The sample consists of some 200,000 clones, approximately 86% of them appearing once. The sample comprised PBMCs. The receptors shown here come from a man aged 25-45 years in good health and CMV-seropositive.

The J gene is TRBJ1-5, the V gene TRBV9; D not certain. This CDR3 is 14 amino acids long. Deletions cut 1 base from V and 1 base from J, with 6 bases between. The germline gives CDR1 SGDLS, CDR2 YYNGEE. CDR3 residues: CASSVTGSNQPQHF. CDR3 DNA: TGTGCCAGCAGCGTAACGGGAAGCAATCAGCCCCAGCATTTT. Filled out from reference TRBV9 and TRBJ1-5, the complete variable domain reads DSGVTQTPKHLITATGQRVTLRCSPRSGDLSVYWYQQSLDQGLQFLIQYYNGEERAKGNILERFSAQQFPDLHSELNLSSLELGDSALYFCASSVTGSNQPQHFGDGTRLSIL.

This chain uses TRBV7-3 with TRBJ2-1; D is ambiguous. The length of the CDR3 is 12 residues. V gave up 6 bases and J gave up 7 bases, with 10 bases separating them. The germline V gene encodes CDR1 SGHTA and CDR2 FQGTGA. The CDR3 DNA reads as TGTGCCAGCAGTTCGTTGTCTAATGAGCAGTTCTTC. This codes for CASSSLSNEQFF.

The V and J genes are TRBV9 and TRBJ1-6; possible D gene TRBD1, 5 bases. From germline, CDR1 is SGDLS and CDR2 YYNGEE. Trimming pared 3 bases from V and 5 bases from J, leaving 18 bases between. The CDR3 runs 17 residues. The CDR3: CASSGGPGTENNSPLHF. CDR3 in DNA: TGTGCCAGCAGCGGAGGCCCCGGGACGGAGAATAATTCACCCCTCCACTTT.

This clone was recorded a few times. V gene TRBV9 combines with J gene TRBJ2-3; D call uncertain. Per the germline V gene, CDR1 is SGDLS and CDR2 is YYNGEE. The CDR3 has 14 amino acids. Between the trimmed V and J ends, which lost 0 bases and 6 bases, there was a span of 11 bases. CDR3 in amino acids: CASSVASVRDTQYF. The DNA for the CDR3 is TGTGCCAGCAGCGTAGCGAGCGTGAGGGATACGCAGTATTTT.

The rearrangement uses TRBV11-3 and TRBJ1-1; D unresolved. This CDR3 contains 13 residues. Between the trimmed V and J ends, which lost 4 bases and 5 bases, there was a span of 11 bases. The germline CDR1 and CDR2 sequences are SGHNT and YENEEA. CDR3 coding DNA: TGTGCCAGCAGCTCCGGCTTCAGGACTGAAGCTTTCTTT. Amino acid sequence: CASSSGFRTEAFF.

For the CDR3, the DNA is TGCGCCAGCAATTTAGGACAGAGGAAGGCTGAAGCTTTCTTT. Protein sequence: CASNLGQRKAEAFF. The chain joins TRBV5-1 to TRBJ1-1, with D perhaps matching TRBD1 (6 bases). Trimming shortened V by 6 bases and J by 6 bases, and 18 bases separated the two germline ends. This CDR3 has 14 amino acids. Germline CDR1 is SGHRS and CDR2 is YFSETQ.

This rearrangement joins TRBV9 to TRBJ2-4; either TRBD1 or TRBD2 may supply D (6 bases each). V gave up 4 bases and J gave up 5 bases, with 19 bases separating them. CDR3 length: 16 amino acids. The V gene's germline CDR1 is SGDLS and CDR2 YYNGEE. This CDR3 is CASSNPLQGGENIQYF. The CDR3 nucleotides read TGTGCCAGCAGCAACCCCCTACAGGGCGGGGAAAACATTCAGTACTTC. The entire variable domain, with the rest obtained from reference TRBV9 and TRBJ2-4, is as follows: DSGVTQTPKHLITATGQRVTLRCSPRSGDLSVYWYQQSLDQGLQFLIQYYNGEERAKGNILERFSAQQFPDLHSELNLSSLELGDSALYFCASSNPLQGGENIQYFGAGTRLSVL.

V gene TRBV29-1 combines with J gene TRBJ2-1; D remains ambiguous. Per the germline V gene, CDR1 is SQVTM and CDR2 is ANQGSEA. This CDR3 spans 14 amino acids. Trimming removed 3 bases from V and 5 bases from J, with 14 bases in between. The CDR3 DNA follows: TGCAGCGTTGAGGCACTGCCTCCACACAATGAGCAGTTCTTC. It yields the protein CSVEALPPHNEQFF.

CDR3 in amino acids: CASSIGRDNQPQHF. As DNA, the CDR3 is TGTGCCAGTAGTATAGGACGGGACAATCAGCCCCAGCATTTT. The chain carries TRBV19 and TRBJ1-5; D not resolved. With 1 base removed from V and 3 bases from J, the gap between germline ends came to 7 bases. Germline lookup yields CDR1 LNHDA and CDR2 SQIVND (reference sequence). The CDR3 consists of 14 residues.

This clone was seen a handful of times. The chain recombines TRBV11-3 with TRBJ1-2; perhaps TRBD1 as D (5 bases). Germline CDR1 is SGHNT and CDR2 is YENEEA. The length of the CDR3 is 13 residues. Trimming removed 1 base from V and 3 bases from J, with 6 bases in between. The CDR3 DNA reads as TGTGCCAGCAGCTTAGGGGGGTACTATGGCTACACCTTC. This translates into CASSLGGYYGYTF.